This T cell receptor beta chain was captured in a study of OX40 agonist ivuxolimab in advanced cancers. General observations from the study: In the 0.1-3.0 mg/kg groups, partial responders showed among the lowest expansion. At 0.1 to 3.0 mg/kg, clonal expansion of CD4+ and CD8+ blood T cells had occurred by week 6. The average count of expanded clones was higher among CD8+ T cells than among CD4+. There were also nonresponders showing low normalized T-cell clonal expansion.

TCRdb keeps only in-frame clones here, not all; method: immunoSEQ multiplex PCR. The table shows about 68,000 clones, with 75% to 85% occurring only once. With regard to this clone: The antigen is undetermined.

Germline V CDR1 and CDR2: LNHDA, SQIVND (reference sequence). The J segment lost 10 bases and the V segment lost 7 bases, leaving 16 bases of the junction unmatched. There are 15 residues in the CDR3. This sample comprised CD4+ or CD8+ T cells sorted from blood, obtained in a trial of the OX40 agonist ivuxolimab. The TCR sequence derives from an adult with an advanced solid tumor such as melanoma, head and neck, liver or kidney cancer. The chain has TRBV19 and TRBJ2-7, with TRBD1 matching 10 bases. The CDR3 region has the DNA TGTGCCAGTACCTGCCCGGGACAGGGGACCCTCGAACAGTACTTC. Translation gives CASTCPGQGTLEQYF.